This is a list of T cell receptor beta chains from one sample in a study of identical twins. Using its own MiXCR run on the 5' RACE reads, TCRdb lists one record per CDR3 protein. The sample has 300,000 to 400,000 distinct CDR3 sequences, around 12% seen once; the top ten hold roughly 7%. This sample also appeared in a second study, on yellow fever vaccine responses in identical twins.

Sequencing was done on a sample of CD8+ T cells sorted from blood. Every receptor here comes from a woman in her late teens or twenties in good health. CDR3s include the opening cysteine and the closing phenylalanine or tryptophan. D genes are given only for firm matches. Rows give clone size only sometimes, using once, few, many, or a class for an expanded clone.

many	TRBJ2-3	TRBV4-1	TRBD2	TGCGCCAGCAGCCAAGAGCTAGCGGAGAACACAGATACGCAGTATTTT	CASSQELAENTDTQYF
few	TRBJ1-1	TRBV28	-	TGTGCCAGCAGTTTAATGCCGAACACTGAAGCTTTCTTT	CASSLMPNTEAFF
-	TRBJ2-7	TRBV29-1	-	TGCAGCGCTTCGGCTGGCTACGAGCAGTACTTC	CSASAGYEQYF
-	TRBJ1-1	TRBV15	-	TGTGCCACCAGCAGGGAGGGGGGCACTGAAGCTTTCTTT	CATSREGGTEAFF
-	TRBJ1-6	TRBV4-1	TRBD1	TGCGCCAGCAGCCAAGATACAGGGGGCGCCTATAATTCACCCCTCCACTTT	CASSQDTGGAYNSPLHF
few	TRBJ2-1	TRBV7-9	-	TGTGCCAGCAGCTTGAAGGGGCCAGCCTACAATGAGCAGTTCTTC	CASSLKGPAYNEQFF
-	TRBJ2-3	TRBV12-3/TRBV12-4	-	TGTGCCAGCAGTCCCCAGGCCTCAAGCGGCCCAACCACAGATACGCAGTATTTT	CASSPQASSGPTTDTQYF
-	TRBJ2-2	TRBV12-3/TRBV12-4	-	TGTGCCAGCAGTTTAGGACACCCCGCCGGGGAGCTGTTTTTT	CASSLGHPAGELFF
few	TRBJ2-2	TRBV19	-	TGTGCCAGTAGTCGACCGGGAAACTCGAACACCGGGGAGCTGTTTTTT	CASSRPGNSNTGELFF
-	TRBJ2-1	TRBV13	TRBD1	TGTGCCAGCAGCTCCTCCGGGACAGGGGCGAGTGAGCAGTTCTTC	CASSSSGTGASEQFF
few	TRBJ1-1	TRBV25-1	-	TGTGCCAGCAGTGAATTAGGACATCGGAACACTGAAGCTTTCTTT	CASSELGHRNTEAFF
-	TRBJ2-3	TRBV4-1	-	TGCGCCAGCAGCCAAGATGACGGCCCCACAGATACGCAGTATTTT	CASSQDDGPTDTQYF
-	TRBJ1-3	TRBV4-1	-	TGCGCCAGCAGCCAAGGGGTCCTCAGGGTGCGTGGAAACACCATATATTTT	CASSQGVLRVRGNTIYF
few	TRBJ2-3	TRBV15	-	TGTGCCACCAGCAAAGAGGGCGGCGGAACAGATACGCAGTATTTT	CATSKEGGGTDTQYF
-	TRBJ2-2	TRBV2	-	TGTGCCAGCAGTGAGTGGAGGGGCGACACCGGGGAGCTGTTTTTT	CASSEWRGDTGELFF
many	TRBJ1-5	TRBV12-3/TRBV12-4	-	TGTGCCAGCAGTCGACACGGAGGAGAGCCCCAGCATTTT	CASSRHGGEPQHF
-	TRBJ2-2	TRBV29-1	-	TGCAGCGTTGGGCTTGCCGGGGAGCTGTTTTTT	CSVGLAGELFF
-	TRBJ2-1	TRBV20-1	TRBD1	TGCAGTGCTAGAGATTCCCTCACAGGGGTATCCTACAATGAGCAGTTCTTC	CSARDSLTGVSYNEQFF
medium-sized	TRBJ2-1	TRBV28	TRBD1	TGTGCCAGCAGGGCAGGGGGAAGGGATGAGCAGTTCTTC	CASRAGGRDEQFF
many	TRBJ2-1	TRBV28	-	TGTGCCAGCAGCGCAGGGGGGGAGCAGTTCTTC	CASSAGGEQFF
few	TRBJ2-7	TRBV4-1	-	TGCGCCAGCAGCCAAGAATTCGGCCCCTTATACGAGCAGTACTTC	CASSQEFGPLYEQYF
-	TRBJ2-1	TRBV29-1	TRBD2	TGCAGCGTTGAGGGGGGAGGGATCTCCTACAATGAGCAGTTCTTC	CSVEGGGISYNEQFF
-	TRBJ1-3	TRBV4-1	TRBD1	TGCGCCAGCAGCCAAGACAGGGGGCTGGGAAACACCATATATTTT	CASSQDRGLGNTIYF
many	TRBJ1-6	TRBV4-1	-	TGCGCCAGCAGCCCGCGGCCGCCTGGGTCACCCCTCCACTTT	CASSPRPPGSPLHF
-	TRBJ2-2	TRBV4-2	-	TGTGCCAGCAGCCAAGATCTAAACACCGGGGAGCTGTTTTTT	CASSQDLNTGELFF
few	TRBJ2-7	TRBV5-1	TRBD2	TGCGCCAGCAGCTTCGAAGCGGGATGGTACGAGCAGTACTTC	CASSFEAGWYEQYF
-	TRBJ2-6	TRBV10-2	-	TGCGCCAGCAGTGAGTTACGCGCGGCTGGGGCCAACGTCCTGACTTTC	CASSELRAAGANVLTF
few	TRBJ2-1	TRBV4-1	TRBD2	TGCGCCAGCAGCCCCCCGGATAGCGGGAGATACAATGAGCAGTTCTTC	CASSPPDSGRYNEQFF
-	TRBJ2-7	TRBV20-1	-	TGCAGTGCTATAATTGGACTGCGCTACGAGCAGTACTTC	CSAIIGLRYEQYF
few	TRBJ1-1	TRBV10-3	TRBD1	TGTGCCATCAGTGGCAGGGGGGGAATGAACACTGAAGCTTTCTTT	CAISGRGGMNTEAFF
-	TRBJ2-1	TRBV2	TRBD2	TGTGCCAGCAGTGAAGAGTGGGGGGGCTACAATGAGCAGTTCTTC	CASSEEWGGYNEQFF
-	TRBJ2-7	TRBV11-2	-	TGTGCCAGCAGCTTAGTCGACTACGAGCAGTACTTC	CASSLVDYEQYF
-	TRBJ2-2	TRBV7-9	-	TGTGCCAGCAGCTCAGCAGGGGCAGGGTACACCGGGGAGCTGTTTTTT	CASSSAGAGYTGELFF
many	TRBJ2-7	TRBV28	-	TGTGCCAGCAGCATATGGGGCTACGAGCAGTACTTC	CASSIWGYEQYF
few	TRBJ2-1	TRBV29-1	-	TGCAGCGTTGAAGGGACAGTTTACAATGAGCAGTTCTTC	CSVEGTVYNEQFF
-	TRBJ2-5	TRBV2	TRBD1	TGTGCCAGCAGTGGGACAGGGATAGAGACCCAGTACTTC	CASSGTGIETQYF
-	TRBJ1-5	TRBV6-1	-	TGTGCCAGCAGTGAAGTAATAGGGAGCAATCAGCCCCAGCATTTT	CASSEVIGSNQPQHF
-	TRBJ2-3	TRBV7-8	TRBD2	TGTGCCAGCAGCCCACGACTAGCGGGAGTGGAGAATACGCAGTATTTT	CASSPRLAGVENTQYF
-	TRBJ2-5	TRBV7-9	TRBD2	TGTGCCAGCAGCTTCGACGGACTAGGGGAAGAGACCCAGTACTTC	CASSFDGLGEETQYF
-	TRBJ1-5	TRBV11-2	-	TGTGCCAGCAGCTTAGATCTGGCAGGTAATCAGCCCCAGCATTTT	CASSLDLAGNQPQHF
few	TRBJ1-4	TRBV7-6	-	TGTGCCAGCAGCTTAGAGGGTTTCGATGAAAAACTGTTTTTT	CASSLEGFDEKLFF
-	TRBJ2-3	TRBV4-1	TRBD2	TGCGCCAGCAGCCCAAGAGGGTTTCCCGGGCTAGCGGGGCTCACAGATACGCAGTATTTT	CASSPRGFPGLAGLTDTQYF
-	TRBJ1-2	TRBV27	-	TGTGCCAGCTCCCCCGGGCCTCTATATGGCTACACCTTC	CASSPGPLYGYTF
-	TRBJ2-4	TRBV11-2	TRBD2	TGTGCCAGCAGCTATACTAGCGGGGGCCATATAGCCAAAAACATTCAGTACTTC	CASSYTSGGHIAKNIQYF
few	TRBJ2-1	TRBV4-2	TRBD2	TGTGCCAGCAGCCAAGGGGGTCCAGGGACTAGGGGCTACAATGAGCAGTTCTTC	CASSQGGPGTRGYNEQFF
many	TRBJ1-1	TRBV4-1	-	TGCGCCAGCAGCCAAGACAGGGGAAGCACTGAAGCTTTCTTT	CASSQDRGSTEAFF
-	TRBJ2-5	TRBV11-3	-	TGTGCCAGCAGCTTAGATCCCACGGTTTCGGAGACCCAGTACTTC	CASSLDPTVSETQYF
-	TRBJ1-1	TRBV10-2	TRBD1	TGCGCCAGCAGGGGGACAGGTATGGACACTGAAGCTTTCTTT	CASRGTGMDTEAFF
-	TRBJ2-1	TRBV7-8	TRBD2	TGTGCCAGCGGGTCTCGTTATGCGGGAGTGGAATTCAATGAGCAGTTCTTC	CASGSRYAGVEFNEQFF
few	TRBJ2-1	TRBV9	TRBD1	TGTGCCAGCAGCGCCCCGACAGGGTTCAATGAGCAGTTCTTC	CASSAPTGFNEQFF
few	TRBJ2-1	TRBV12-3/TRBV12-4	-	TGTGCCAGCAGTCGACAGGCGAGCTCCTACAATGAGCAGTTCTTC	CASSRQASSYNEQFF
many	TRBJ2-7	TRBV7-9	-	TGTGCCAGCAGCTTAGCGCTACGGAGCCGAATATACGAGCAGTACTTC	CASSLALRSRIYEQYF
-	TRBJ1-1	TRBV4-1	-	TGCGCCAGCAGCCCAGATGGGGTTGCGACTGAAGCTTTCTTT	CASSPDGVATEAFF
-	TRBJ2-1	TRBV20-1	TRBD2	TGCAGTGCTAGAGATGCTAGCGGGAGAAAAAACAATGAGCAGTTCTTC	CSARDASGRKNNEQFF
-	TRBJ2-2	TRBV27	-	TGTGCCAGCAGTTCCAAACAGGGGAACACCGGGGAGCTGTTTTTT	CASSSKQGNTGELFF